This entry lists 32 T cell receptor beta chains sequenced from one sample in a study of cytomegalovirus exposure and HLA in healthy donors. PCR amplification relied on 60 Vbeta primers (plus 13 Jbeta primers). Using immunoSEQ multiplex PCR, the repertoire was profiled, and TCRdb retains in-frame clones only, with some absent. Here the sample spans some 200,000 clones, approximately 79% being singletons. The sample taken for sequencing was PBMCs. These receptor sequences come from a man aged 18-30 years in good health and CMV-seronegative.

V usage is TRBV6-6 and J usage is TRBJ2-2; TRBD2 agrees at 7 bases. CDR1 is MNHNY and CDR2 is SVGAGI in the germline V gene (reference sequence). The ends lost 10 bases at V and 5 bases at J; junction bases unmatched: 7. The CDR3 covers 13 residues. CDR3 loop: CATLGEGTGELFF. The CDR3 nucleotides read TGTGCCACCCTTGGGGAGGGTACCGGGGAGCTGTTTTTT.

This clone was counted between two and nine times. CDR3 sequence (DNA): TGCGCCAGCACCCCCGCCACCACGGGGACCCAGTACTTC. It is translated as CASTPATTGTQYF. The rearrangement uses TRBV5-1 and TRBJ2-5, with D uncertain. The CDR3 covers 13 residues. Germline V gene data show CDR1 as SGHRS and CDR2 as YFSETQ. V lost 6 bases, J lost 7 bases, and 16 bases lay in between.

V is TRBV28 and J is TRBJ2-3, with 11 bases fitting TRBD2. This CDR3 spans 21 amino acids. Germline CDR1 is MDHEN and CDR2 is SYDVKM. With 3 bases clipped from V and 4 bases from J, the junction kept 21 bases outside the gene matches. In nucleotides, the CDR3 is TGTGCCAGCAGTTTTGTAACCCGGCTAGCGGGAGGAACCCCACAGGCAGATACGCAGTATTTT. Translating gives CASSFVTRLAGGTPQADTQYF.

The chain couples TRBV10-3 to TRBJ2-1; 8 nucleotides agree with TRBD1. The CDR3 loop spans 13 amino acids. Trimming at V came to 5 bases and at J to 8 bases, leaving 5 bases not matched to a gene. Germline CDR1 is ENHRY and CDR2 is SYGVKD. CDR3 DNA sequence: TGTGCCATCAGTCTTGGACAGGGCGATGAGCAGTTCTTC. Protein sequence: CAISLGQGDEQFF.

The chain joins TRBV7-2 to TRBJ1-4; 8 bases are a match to TRBD1. Germline loops: CDR1 SGHTA, CDR2 FQGNSA. This CDR3 has 18 amino acids. V dropped 5 bases and J dropped 7; count of bases not matched to a gene: 18. CDR3 loop: CASSPGQGRFSGGEKLFF. For the CDR3, the DNA is TGTGCCAGCAGCCCCGGACAGGGTCGGTTTTCCGGGGGTGAAAAACTGTTTTTT.

The V call is TRBV7-9, the J call TRBJ2-4; TRBD2 might be the D (6 bases). This CDR3 spans 15 amino acids. CDR1 is SEHNR, CDR2 FQNEAQ, per germline (reference sequence). Trimming left V 2 bases short and J 6 bases short, with 14 bases between. As DNA, the CDR3 is TGTGCCAGCAGCTTAAGGGAGGTAGGAAGAAACATTCAGTACTTC. Its translation is CASSLREVGRNIQYF.

The chain employs TRBV6-1 and TRBJ2-1; D gene unclear. Germline V gene sequence: CDR1 MNHNS, CDR2 SASEGT. V was shortened by 4 bases and J by 7 bases, with 11 bases between the two germline ends. The CDR3 runs to 13 residues. CDR3 DNA: TGTGCCAGCAGTGTTTTAGTTAGTAATGAGCAGTTCTTC. This sequence encodes CASSVLVSNEQFF.

V and J are TRBV9 and TRBJ2-7; maybe TRBD2 (6 bases). This CDR3 has 14 residues. Trimming shortened V by 0 bases and J by 2 bases, and 9 bases separated the two germline ends. In germline, CDR1 is SGDLS, CDR2 YYNGEE. CDR3 protein: CASSVGTNPYEQYF. In nucleotides, the CDR3 is TGTGCCAGCAGCGTAGGGACTAATCCCTACGAGCAGTACTTC. Using reference TRBV9 and TRBJ2-7 for the parts outside the CDR3, the full variable domain is DSGVTQTPKHLITATGQRVTLRCSPRSGDLSVYWYQQSLDQGLQFLIQYYNGEERAKGNILERFSAQQFPDLHSELNLSSLELGDSALYFCASSVGTNPYEQYFGPGTRLTVT.

The CDR3 DNA sequence: TGTGCCAGCAGCTTAGTGGACGGGAACAATCAGCCCCAGCATTTT. Translating it yields CASSLVDGNNQPQHF. The chain has TRBV7-2 and TRBJ1-5, with unresolved D. V was trimmed by 1 base and J by 3 bases, leaving 10 bases between them. The germline CDR1 and CDR2 sequences are SGHTA and FQGNSA. The CDR3 loop spans 15 amino acids.

In DNA form, the CDR3 reads TGTGCCAGCTCACCGGGCGGTCTAGCCTTCTACGAGCAGTACTTC. This gives the protein CASSPGGLAFYEQYF. The V call is TRBV18, the J call TRBJ2-7, with D perhaps TRBD2 (5 bases). The germline CDR1 and CDR2 sequences are KGHSH and LQKENI. V was cut by 3 bases and J by 3 bases, with 15 bases left in between. This CDR3 is 15 amino acids long. Full variable domain (missing parts from reference TRBV18 and TRBJ2-7): NAGVMQNPRHLVRRRGQEARLRCSPMKGHSHVYWYRQLPEEGLKFMVYLQKENIIDESGMPKERFSAEFPKEGPSILRIQQVVRGDSAAYFCASSPGGLAFYEQYFGPGTRLTVT.

The rearrangement uses TRBV2 and TRBJ2-5, with D unclear. The ends were cut back, 4 bases at V and 1 base at J, with 7 bases in the middle. This CDR3 has 13 residues. Per the germline V gene, CDR1 is SNHLY and CDR2 is FYNNEI. CDR3 coding DNA: TGTGCCAGCAGTGCGGGTTTCCAAGAGACCCAGTACTTC. Its protein is CASSAGFQETQYF.

The V call is TRBV28, the J call TRBJ1-2; 7 bases line up with TRBD1. The CDR3 runs to 15 residues. With V trimmed by 3 bases and J by 4 bases, 8 bases remained unmatched. Germline CDR1 and CDR2: MDHEN and SYDVKM. This CDR3 reads CASSLSDRATYGYTF. The CDR3, as DNA: TGTGCCAGCAGTTTGTCCGACAGGGCTACCTATGGCTACACCTTC.

This sequence joins TRBV5-6 and TRBJ2-7, with 12 positions matching TRBD2. CDR1 and CDR2 (germline): SGHDT, YYEEEE. This CDR3 is 13 amino acids long. Losses at the gene ends were 9 bases for V and 2 bases for J; bases not matched to a gene: 3. The CDR3 DNA follows: TGTGCCACCCGGACTAGCGGGACCTACGAGCAGTACTTC. This codes for CATRTSGTYEQYF.

The chain is built from TRBV19 and TRBJ1-5; D remains unclear. Per germline, CDR1 LNHDA and CDR2 SQIVND (reference sequence). Trimming took off 5 bases at V and 3 bases at J, with 14 bases between the two ends. The CDR3 has 15 residues. Written as DNA, the CDR3 is TGTGCCAGTAGTCGACCCGAGGGTGACAATCAGCCCCAGCATTTT. This codes for CASSRPEGDNQPQHF.

This chain uses TRBV19 with TRBJ1-2, with 7 bases lining up with TRBD1. CDR1 is LNHDA and CDR2 is SQIVND in the germline V gene (reference sequence). After removal of 6 bases from V and 3 bases from J, the junction contained 10 bases not matched to a gene. This CDR3 has 15 residues. The CDR3 DNA reads as TGTGCCAGTAGCCCCCAAGGACAGGCTTACTATGGCTACACCTTC. Amino acids: CASSPQGQAYYGYTF.

V usage is TRBV10-3 and J usage is TRBJ1-4; TRBD1 matches at 8 bases. In germline, CDR1 is ENHRY, CDR2 SYGVKD. The CDR3 sequence is 14 residues long. V gave up 2 bases and J gave up 6 bases; unmatched junction bases: 2. CDR3 protein: CAISEAGGYEKLFF. The DNA of the CDR3 is TGTGCCATCAGTGAGGCAGGGGGCTATGAAAAACTGTTTTTT.

The J gene is TRBJ1-3, the V gene TRBV28; 7 bases line up with TRBD1. Losses at the gene ends were 1 base for V and 7 bases for J; bases not matched to a gene: 10. CDR1 is MDHEN and CDR2 is SYDVKM in the germline V gene. The CDR3 length is 16 residues. Here the CDR3 DNA reads TGTGCCAGCAGTTTATCATTGGGACAGTCAGGGAACACCATATATTTT. Translating it yields CASSLSLGQSGNTIYF.

V gene TRBV4-3 combines with J gene TRBJ2-3; 8 positions agree with TRBD1. With 3 bases clipped from V and 4 bases from J, the junction kept 12 bases outside the gene matches. Per the germline V gene, CDR1 is LGHNA and CDR2 is YSLEER. The CDR3 totals 17 residues. The CDR3 DNA reads TGCGCCAGCAGCCACATCCGACCCGGACAGGGAGCAGATACGCAGTATTTT. This sequence encodes CASSHIRPGQGADTQYF.

This sequence joins TRBV21-1 and TRBJ1-2; the D segment call TRBD1 is taken from the table without a DNA check. TRBV21-1 has pseudogene status. This CDR3 comprises 14 residues. The CDR3 region has the DNA TGTGCCAGCAGCGCCGACAGGGTAGTCTATGGCTACACCTTC. It codes for CASSADRVVYGYTF.

This clone was counted a few times. The chain couples TRBV4-1 to TRBJ1-4, with no clear D. Germline V gene lookup returns CDR1 MGHRA and CDR2 YSYEKL. The V gene lost 5 bases and the J gene lost 8 bases, with 24 bases spanning the gap. The CDR3 is made up of 17 amino acids. The CDR3 region is CASSGEPGGKIVEKLFF. The CDR3 DNA follows: TGCGCCAGCAGCGGGGAACCGGGAGGAAAAATCGTAGAAAAACTGTTTTTT.

The V gene is TRBV5-6, the J gene TRBJ2-7, with 7 positions matching TRBD2. With 4 bases clipped from V and 7 bases from J, the junction kept 5 bases outside the gene matches. Per the germline V gene, CDR1 is SGHDT and CDR2 is YYEEEE. The CDR3 runs 12 residues. CDR3 region: CASSPSGGEQYF. Here the CDR3 DNA reads TGTGCCAGCAGCCCGTCGGGGGGAGAGCAGTACTTC.

V is TRBV6-1 and J is TRBJ2-7; D call uncertain. The CDR3 totals 15 residues. Germline V gives CDR1 MNHNS, CDR2 SASEGT. V was pared by 1 base and J by 6 bases, with 16 bases between. The CDR3: CASSEVLLARREQYF. Here the CDR3 DNA reads TGTGCCAGCAGTGAAGTTCTCTTAGCCCGGCGCGAGCAGTACTTC.

This clone was recorded once. Other nucleotide sequences from this sample produce the same CDR3. The V and J genes are TRBV6-1 and TRBJ2-6, with D uncertain. The CDR3 length is 15 residues. Germline lookup yields CDR1 MNHNS and CDR2 SASEGT. Trimming stripped 1 base from V and 1 base from J, with 5 bases between. The CDR3 protein is CASSEDSSGANVLTF. The CDR3, as DNA: TGTGCCAGCAGTGAAGACAGTTCTGGGGCCAACGTCCTGACTTTC.

The chain combines TRBV14 with TRBJ2-5; possible D gene TRBD1, 6 bases. The CDR3 runs to 16 residues. CDR1 is SGHDN, CDR2 FVKESK, per germline. The germline V and J ends were trimmed by 4 bases and 2 bases, with 17 bases remaining between them. The CDR3, as DNA: TGTGCCAGCAGCCGCGTGGATACAGGGCCGCAAGAGACCCAGTACTTC. Translating gives CASSRVDTGPQETQYF.

With respect to this clone: Within the sample, other DNA sequences also encode this same CDR3. This chain links TRBV10-3 with TRBJ1-3; D is unresolved. Per the germline V gene, CDR1 is ENHRY and CDR2 is SYGVKD. The CDR3 is 15 amino acids. V was clipped by 0 bases and J by 0 bases, with 6 bases between them. CDR3 in amino acids: CAISESRGSGNTIYF. The CDR3 DNA sequence: TGTGCCATCAGTGAGTCGCGGGGCTCTGGAAACACCATATATTTT.

This clone was counted only a few times. The chain joins TRBV5-4 to TRBJ1-2; 9 bases line up with TRBD1. The CDR3 extends over 15 amino acids. In germline, CDR1 is SGHNT, CDR2 YYREEE (reference sequence). After removal of 0 bases from V and 5 bases from J, the junction contained 5 bases not matched to a gene. CDR3 nucleotide sequence: TGTGCCAGCAGCTTGGCGGGACAGGGTAATTATGGCTACACCTTC. Amino acid sequence: CASSLAGQGNYGYTF.

Turning to this clone: An end of the junction does not agree with germline; a read error may underlie this. V is TRBV7-9 and J is TRBJ1-3; no clear D. CDR1 is SEHNR, CDR2 FQNEAQ, per germline (reference sequence). The CDR3 runs to 16 residues. The DNA of the CDR3 is TGTTCCAGCAGCCCCCTTGACGGGTACTCTGGAAACACCATATATTTT. Translation gives CSSSPLDGYSGNTIYF.

This chain uses TRBV5-1 with TRBJ2-5; 9 bases are shared with TRBD1. CDR3 length equals 15 residues. Germline V gene lookup returns CDR1 SGHRS and CDR2 YFSETQ. J gave up 3 bases and V 3 bases, and 6 bases lay outside the gene matches. The CDR3 loop reads CASSSGTGMEETQYF. Here the CDR3 DNA reads TGCGCCAGCAGCTCTGGGACAGGGATGGAAGAGACCCAGTACTTC.

The chain uses TRBV9 and TRBJ2-3; tentatively, D is TRBD2 (7 bases). Germline V gives CDR1 SGDLS, CDR2 YYNGEE. V lost 0 bases and J 0 bases, leaving 17 bases between the germline ends. The CDR3 runs to 18 residues. For the CDR3, the DNA is TGTGCCAGCAGCGTAGTTAAGGGGGGGCGGGAGAGCACAGATACGCAGTATTTT. Amino acids: CASSVVKGGRESTDTQYF.

This clone was seen more than once but under ten times. CDR3 nucleotide sequence: TGTGCCAGCAGTGAAGGACAGGGGAGACACGAGCAGTACTTC. Translating it yields CASSEGQGRHEQYF. The chain recombines TRBV6-1 with TRBJ2-7; 8 bases match TRBD1. The germline V gene encodes CDR1 MNHNS and CDR2 SASEGT. The CDR3 contains 14 residues. V dropped 1 base and J dropped 5; count of bases not matched to a gene: 4.

The table lists this clone with a count of one. The V gene is TRBV5-4, the J gene TRBJ1-1; 9 bases are a match to TRBD1. This CDR3 contains 15 residues. Germline V gene data show CDR1 as SGHNT and CDR2 as YYREEE (reference sequence). Trimming took 0 bases from V and 3 from J; bases not matched to a gene: 3. The CDR3 reads CASSLGTGAYTEAFF. The CDR3 bases are TGTGCCAGCAGCTTGGGGACAGGGGCGTACACTGAAGCTTTCTTT.

This chain links TRBV6-5 with TRBJ2-7; a weak D match, TRBD1 (5 bases). The ends were cut back, 5 bases at V and 9 bases at J, with 11 bases in the middle. In germline, CDR1 is MNHEY, CDR2 SVGAGI. The CDR3 contains 11 residues. The CDR3 here is CASSDQGRQYF. CDR3 bases: TGTGCCAGCAGTGACCAGGGCCGGCAGTACTTC.